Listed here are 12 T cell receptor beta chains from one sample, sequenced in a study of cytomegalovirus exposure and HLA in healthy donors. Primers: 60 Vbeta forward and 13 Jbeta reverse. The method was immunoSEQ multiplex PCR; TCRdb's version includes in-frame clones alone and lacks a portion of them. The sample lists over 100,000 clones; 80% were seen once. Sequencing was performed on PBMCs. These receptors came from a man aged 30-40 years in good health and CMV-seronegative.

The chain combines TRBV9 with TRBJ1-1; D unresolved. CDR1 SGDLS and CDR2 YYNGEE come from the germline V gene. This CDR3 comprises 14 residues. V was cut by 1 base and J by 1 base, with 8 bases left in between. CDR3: CASSVLPGNTEAFF. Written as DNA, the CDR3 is TGTGCCAGCAGCGTACTCCCAGGGAACACTGAAGCTTTCTTT.

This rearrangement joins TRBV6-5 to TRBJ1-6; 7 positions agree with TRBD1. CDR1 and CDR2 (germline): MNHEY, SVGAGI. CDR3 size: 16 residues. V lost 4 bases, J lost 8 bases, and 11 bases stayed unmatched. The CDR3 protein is CASSFNGQVKDSPLHF. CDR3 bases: TGTGCCAGCAGTTTTAACGGACAGGTCAAAGATTCACCCCTCCACTTT.

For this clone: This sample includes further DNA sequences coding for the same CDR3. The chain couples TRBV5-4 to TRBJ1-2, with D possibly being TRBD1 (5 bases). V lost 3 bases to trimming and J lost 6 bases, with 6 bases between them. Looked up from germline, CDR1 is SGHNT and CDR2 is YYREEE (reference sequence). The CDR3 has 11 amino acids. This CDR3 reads CASSSGNGYTF. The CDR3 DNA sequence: TGTGCCAGCAGCTCAGGGAATGGCTACACCTTC.

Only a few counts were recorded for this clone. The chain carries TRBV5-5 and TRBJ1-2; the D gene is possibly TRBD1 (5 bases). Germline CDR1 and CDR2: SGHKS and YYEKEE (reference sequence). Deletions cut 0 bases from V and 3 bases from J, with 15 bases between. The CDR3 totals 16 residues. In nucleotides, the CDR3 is TGTGCCAGCAGCTTGGAATCGTCGACAGACTACTATGGCTACACCTTC. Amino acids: CASSLESSTDYYGYTF.

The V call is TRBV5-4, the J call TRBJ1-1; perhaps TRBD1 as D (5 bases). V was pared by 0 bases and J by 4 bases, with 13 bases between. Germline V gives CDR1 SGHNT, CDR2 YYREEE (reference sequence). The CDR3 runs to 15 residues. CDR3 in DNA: TGTGCCAGCAGCTTGGCGCCTACAGGCGCCACTGAAGCTTTCTTT. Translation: CASSLAPTGATEAFF.

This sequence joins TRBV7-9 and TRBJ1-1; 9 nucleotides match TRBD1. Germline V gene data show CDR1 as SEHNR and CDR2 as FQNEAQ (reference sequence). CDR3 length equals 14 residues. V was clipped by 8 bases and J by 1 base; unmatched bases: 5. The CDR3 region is CASLTGGTNTEAFF. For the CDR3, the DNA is TGTGCCAGCTTGACAGGGGGTACGAACACTGAAGCTTTCTTT.

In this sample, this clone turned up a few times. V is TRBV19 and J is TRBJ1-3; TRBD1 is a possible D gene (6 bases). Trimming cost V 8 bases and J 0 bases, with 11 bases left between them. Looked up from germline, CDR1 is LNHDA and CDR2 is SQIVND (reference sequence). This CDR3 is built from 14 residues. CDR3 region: CASGGQSSGNTIYF. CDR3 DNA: TGTGCCAGTGGAGGACAGAGCTCTGGAAACACCATATATTTT.

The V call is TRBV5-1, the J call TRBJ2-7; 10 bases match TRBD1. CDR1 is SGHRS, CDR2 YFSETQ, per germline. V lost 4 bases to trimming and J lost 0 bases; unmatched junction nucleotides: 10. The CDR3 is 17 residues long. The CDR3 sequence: CASSGFGTGETSYEQYF. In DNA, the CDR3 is TGCGCCAGCAGCGGGTTCGGGACAGGGGAGACCTCCTACGAGCAGTACTTC.

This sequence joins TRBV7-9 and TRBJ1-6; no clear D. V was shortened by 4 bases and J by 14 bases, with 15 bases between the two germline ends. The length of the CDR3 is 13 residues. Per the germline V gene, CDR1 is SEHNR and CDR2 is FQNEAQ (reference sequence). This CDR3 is CASSSEVWGALHF. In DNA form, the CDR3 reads TGTGCCAGCAGCTCAGAGGTGTGGGGAGCCCTCCACTTT.

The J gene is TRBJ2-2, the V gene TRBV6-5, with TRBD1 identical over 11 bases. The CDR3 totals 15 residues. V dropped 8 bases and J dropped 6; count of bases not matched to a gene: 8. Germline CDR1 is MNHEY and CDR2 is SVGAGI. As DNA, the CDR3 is TGTGCCAGCTTCAAGGACAGGGGGCGTTCCGGGGAGCTGTTTTTT. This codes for CASFKDRGRSGELFF.

Here the CDR3 reads CASSPSRGQGDNEQYF. The CDR3 coding sequence is TGCGCCAGCAGCCCTTCGAGAGGACAGGGGGACAACGAGCAGTACTTC. The V call is TRBV5-1, the J call TRBJ2-7; 10 bases agree with TRBD1. With V trimmed by 4 bases and J by 5 bases, 12 bases remained unmatched. The CDR3 loop spans 16 amino acids. Germline V gives CDR1 SGHRS, CDR2 YFSETQ.

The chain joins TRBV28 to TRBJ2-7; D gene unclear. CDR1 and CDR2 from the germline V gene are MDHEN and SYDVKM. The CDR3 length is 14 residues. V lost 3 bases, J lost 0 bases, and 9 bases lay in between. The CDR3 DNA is TGTGCCAGCAGTTTTGAAAGAGCCTCCTACGAGCAGTACTTC. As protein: CASSFERASYEQYF.